A single T cell receptor (beta chain) is shown here with its context. This clonotype was seen at least ten times. The antigen it recognizes is unknown. No base quality values were provided; no much bigger clone lies one nucleotide off. The record originates from a study of low-dose radiotherapy and immunotherapy resistance in tumors (dated by TCRdb to between 2022 and 2023). Some background on the complete study: Cohort 1 received 0.5 Gy per fraction every 2 weeks, with a prescribed total PTV dose of 6.5 Gy. For Cohort 2, the dose was 1 Gy per fraction given every two weeks, adding up to 13 Gy in total across 26 weeks. Patients were given nivolumab as a 240 mg flat dose every two weeks and ipilimumab at 1 mg/kg every six weeks, with both drugs delivered intravenously. Cyclophosphamide 200 mg/m2 was given intravenously every two weeks, one day before each radiation and immunotherapy administration. Starting on cycle 1 day 1, patients took 300 mg of aspirin by mouth once a day for four cycles. No randomization into treatment groups was done for the people taking part in the trial. Eight patients were included in the translational analysis: three from the first dose cohort and the first five from the second dose cohort.

The CDR3 measures 15 amino acids from cysteine to phenylalanine. The sequence is cut down to CDR3 DNA, 45 bases in frame from base 1. The germline V gene yields MNHEY for CDR1 and SVGEGT for CDR2. Trimming leaves V shorter by 4 bases and J shorter by 2 bases, with the junction holding 2 bases beyond the gene matches. The run used an Illumina HiSeq 2500. First-strand cDNA was synthesized using Superscript III and a set of TRAV- and TRBV-specific primers, so that both TCRalpha and TCRbeta chains were covered. TCRs were amplified for around 20 PCR cycles with Phusion, using a constant-region primer paired with the adapter attached to the V primers. Amplification of the isolated mRNA was done with the MessageAmp II aRNA Amplification Kit, which involved a roughly 15-hour in vitro transcription at 37 degrees C. The Dynabeads mRNA DIRECT Purification Kit was used to isolate the mRNA for TCR sequencing. Indexed Illumina adapters were added in a second Phusion PCR of approximately 25 cycles, after which AMPure XP beads were used to purify the products. As for the original processing: Custom Perl scripts pooled TCR sequences encoding the same protein, removed out-of-frame sequences and computed each clonotype's abundance. The analysis excluded TCR sequences that were supported by just one read. Shannon entropy, Gini index, clonality, richness, and the frequency of TCRs shared between repertoires were included as repertoire metrics. The raw public data were reprocessed by TCRdb itself: fastp quality trimming at Q25, MiXCR clonotype calling, in-frame beta chains only. Rows are unified per CDR3 protein, each entry keeping the most common DNA and genes. The V and J calls shown here were made by TCRdb, not taken from the authors' results. The sample contains tens of thousands of distinct CDR3 sequences, less than 65% of them found a single time. Of the sample, 5.7% falls within the top ten clones.

Read against the paper, the sample's time point label means: after trial treatment. This specimen's treatment or condition label, per the study, means: LDRT plus nivolumab, ipilimumab, low-dose cyclophosphamide and aspirin (RACIN trial). Donors were enrolled in RACIN, a single-arm phase I dose-escalation trial in which nivolumab, ipilimumab, aspirin, low-dose cyclophosphamide and low-dose radiotherapy were combined. To be eligible, a patient needed to have an advanced solid tumor that was TIL-negative. The sequence was obtained from a male donor with gallbladder cancer. Source: PBMCs, taken after low-dose radiotherapy plus immunotherapy. The sequence is built from TRBV6-2 or TRBV6-3 and TRBJ2-7; 13 junctional bases match TRBD2. The CDR3 reads CASSSTSGGAYEQYF. The nucleotide sequence reads TGTGCCAGCAGTTCAACTAGCGGGGGGGCCTACGAGCAGTACTTC.